Below, one TCR beta chain is given with its context. A much larger clone sits a single nucleotide away, making a read error possible. The sample originates from a study of tumor and adjacent non-tumor tissue in lung cancer. Losses at the gene ends were 7 bases for V and 7 bases for J; bases not matched to a gene: 12. The CDR3 sequence is 15 residues long. Per germline, CDR1 DFQATT and CDR2 SNEGSKA (reference sequence). This sample's RNA came from whole unsorted tissue. This non-tumor lung sample came from over 3 cm beyond the tumor edge. A modified ARM-PCR protocol with three rounds of nested PCR amplified TCRbeta. TCRdb recomputed calls from the multiplex PCR reads with MiXCR, one row per CDR3 protein. The table lists about 110,000 distinct CDR3 sequences, over 55% of them singletons.

The chain combines TRBV20-1 with TRBJ2-2, with 10 bases lining up with TRBD2. Sequenced material: distant non-tumor lung tissue. This sequence was found in a man aged 60 to 75 with non-small cell lung cancer. The CDR3 reads CSDGSGGAAVGELFF. DNA for the CDR3: TGCAGTGATGGCAGCGGGGGGGCCGCGGTCGGGGAGCTGTTTTTT.